Below, 11 T cell receptor beta chains from the same sample are listed, as sequenced in a study of tumor and adjacent non-tumor tissue in lung cancer. No cell sorting was done before RNA was extracted from the tissue. A modified ARM-PCR protocol with three rounds of nested PCR amplified TCRbeta. Each CDR3 protein gets one entry after TCRdb re-called the multiplex PCR reads with MiXCR. The sample shows 76,000 or so distinct CDR3 sequences, roughly 70% of them seen only once. Input material: lung tumor tissue. The receptors derive from a woman between 65 and 79 years old with non-small cell lung cancer.

This clonotype was recorded a few times. This chain links TRBV20-1 with TRBJ1-5, with D perhaps TRBD1 (6 bases). Trimming removed 6 bases from V and 6 bases from J, with 15 bases in between. CDR1 and CDR2 from the germline V gene are DFQATT and SNEGSKA (reference sequence). The CDR3 covers 13 residues. CDR3 protein: CSARLGASQPQHF. The CDR3 DNA reads as TGCAGTGCGAGGTTGGGGGCCAGTCAGCCCCAGCATTTT.

This clonotype was seen at least ten times. The J gene is TRBJ2-1, the V gene TRBV10-3, with TRBD2 matching over 7 bases. Trimming cost V 0 bases and J 7 bases; bases outside gene matches: 9. The V gene's germline CDR1 is ENHRY and CDR2 SYGVKD. The CDR3 totals 16 residues. Here the CDR3 DNA reads TGTGCCATCAGTGAGTCGGCTAGCGGACAAACTAATGAGCAGTTCTTC. Amino acid sequence: CAISESASGQTNEQFF.

This clonotype was counted ten times or more. The chain uses TRBV10-2 and TRBJ2-2, with TRBD2 identical over 8 bases. CDR3 size: 16 residues. The germline V gene encodes CDR1 WSHSY and CDR2 SAAADI. Losses at the gene ends were 8 bases for V and 7 bases for J; bases not matched to a gene: 15. The CDR3: CASQRLAGPSSGELFF. As DNA, the CDR3 is TGCGCCAGCCAGCGGTTAGCGGGGCCTTCGAGCGGGGAGCTGTTTTTT.

This clonotype appeared a few times. A much larger clone differs by one base, so this may be a read error. The V and J genes are TRBV24-1 and TRBJ2-7, with D unresolved. The CDR3 sequence is 13 residues long. Per the germline V gene, CDR1 is KGHDR and CDR2 is SFDVKD. Trimming pared 6 bases from V and 5 bases from J, leaving 13 bases between. CDR3 region: CATSNPTRNEQYF. The CDR3 nucleotides read TGTGCCACCAGTAATCCGACACGGAACGAGCAGTACTTC.

A remark on this clonotype: At one end, the junction sequence differs from germline, possibly due to a read error. The chain is built from TRBV10-2 and TRBJ2-5; D might be TRBD2 (5 bases). This CDR3 is built from 15 residues. CDR1 is WSHSY and CDR2 is SAAADI in the germline V gene. CDR3 protein: CSSMPHLTGEKTRYF. As DNA, the CDR3 is TGCTCTAGCATGCCGCATTTGACGGGTGAAAAGACCCGGTACTTC.

As concerns this clonotype: This may be a read error: a much more frequent sequence differs by one nucleotide. This chain's CDR3 is CVSSPRTGGNQETQYF. The CDR3 nucleotides are TGTGTCAGCAGCCCAAGGACAGGAGGGAACCAAGAGACCCAGTACTTC. The chain combines TRBV5-4 with TRBJ2-5; D is possibly TRBD1 (7 bases). The CDR3 is 16 residues long. Germline V gene data show CDR1 as SGHNT and CDR2 as YYREEE (reference sequence).

This clonotype was observed a few times. Mismatch with germline at one junction end may stem from a read error. V and J are TRBV29-1 and TRBJ2-5; 8 nucleotides align to TRBD1. This CDR3 has 15 amino acids. CDR1 and CDR2 from the germline V gene are SQVTM and ANQGSEA. DNA for the CDR3: TGCGGCGTTCCAGACATTCGGACAGGGAAAAAGAGCCAGTACTTC. Its translation: CGVPDIRTGKKSQYF.

On this clonotype: The junction shows a germline mismatch at one end, possibly a read error. The rearrangement joins TRBV10-3 to TRBJ2-6, with a tentative D call TRBD1 (5 bases). CDR1 and CDR2 (germline): ENHRY, SYGVKD. The CDR3 is 15 residues long. The CDR3 DNA is TGTGCCATCAATGAAGGGCCCTCTGGGGCCAACGTCCTGGCTTTC. Its translation: CAINEGPSGANVLAF.

The sample holds one count of this clonotype. The rearrangement links TRBV29-1 to TRBJ1-3; unclear D gene. The CDR3 spans 14 residues. The V end lost 7 bases, the J end lost 0 bases, and 13 bases lay between the germline ends. Germline V gives CDR1 SQVTM, CDR2 ANQGSEA. This chain's CDR3 is CSASGIDSGNTIYF. DNA for the CDR3: TGCAGCGCGTCTGGGATAGACTCTGGAAACACCATATATTTT.

This clonotype showed up many times. This rearrangement joins TRBV28 to TRBJ2-1, with 8 nucleotides matching TRBD2. The germline CDR1 and CDR2 sequences are MDHEN and SYDVKM. Losses at the gene ends were 2 bases for V and 2 bases for J; bases not matched to a gene: 5. This CDR3 is 16 amino acids long. CDR3 nucleotides: TGTGCCAGCAGTTTAAGGTCGGGAGGGCCCTACAATGAGCAGTTCTTC. It yields the protein CASSLRSGGPYNEQFF.

CDR3 DNA sequence: TGTGCCAGCAGTTACATAGCGGGGGGCCCAGCGTGCAATGAGCAGTTCTTC. Translated: CASSYIAGGPACNEQFF. The chain joins TRBV6-5 to TRBJ2-1; 10 positions agree with TRBD2. V lost 2 bases, J lost 6 bases, and 10 bases stayed unmatched. Germline V lookup: CDR1 MNHEY, CDR2 SVGAGI. The CDR3 has 17 residues.